This record covers a single TCR beta chain. Its specificity is not known. The table came from immunoSEQ multiplex PCR; TCRdb's copy has only in-frame clones and leaves some out. The sample records roughly 50,000 clones, approximately 87% being singletons. The CDR3 loop spans 16 amino acids. V shed 2 bases and J 6 bases; nucleotides not matched to a gene: 8. CDR1 and CDR2 (germline): SGHTA, FQGNSA. The sample belongs to a study of OX40 agonist ivuxolimab in advanced cancers. Study observations and caveats: Relative to CD4+ cells, CD8+ T cells on average had more expanded clones.

Source: CD4+ or CD8+ T cells sorted from blood, taken in a trial of the OX40 agonist ivuxolimab. The rearrangement uses TRBV7-2 and TRBJ2-2, with TRBD2 matching 8 bases. The receptor was derived from an adult with an advanced solid tumor such as melanoma, head and neck, liver or kidney cancer. This CDR3 reads CASSLNPGGMSGELFF. In DNA, the CDR3 is TGTGCCAGCAGCTTAAATCCGGGAGGGATGTCCGGGGAGCTGTTTTTT.